The subject of this entry is one T cell receptor (beta chain). What it binds is unknown. These data belong to a study of shared clonotypes between healthy human individuals. Regarding the study as a whole: Generation of non-shared clonotypes was less probable than generation of clonotypes shared by all four donors. On the whole, naive subsets had larger estimated richness than memory subsets had.

In the study's own analysis: From ImmunoSEQ came sequences covering only the junction and carrying no quality scores, so filtering differed. Assay: immunoSEQ multiplex PCR; the TCRdb copy retains only in-frame clones and omits some. The V and J calls and clone size were taken over from that table, and D and trimming were inferred from the DNA. Among around 1.9 million clones listed, roughly 91% were seen once. The naive CD8 population came from CD45RO-negative cells selected for CCR7, without terminally differentiated effector memory CD45RA+ cells. This CDR3 is 15 amino acids long. The germline V gene encodes CDR1 SGHTA and CDR2 FQGNSA. The V segment lost 5 bases and the J segment 4 bases; nucleotides outside the gene matches: 9.

The rearrangement uses TRBV7-2 and TRBJ2-7, with 9 bases fitting TRBD2. This TCR derives from a young man in good health. Some clones in this sample may be carry-over from other donors' samples. Sequencing input: naive CD8+ T cells from PBMCs. The CDR3 here is CASSTHSGSPYEQYF. The CDR3 DNA follows: TGTGCCAGCAGCACCCATAGCGGGAGTCCGTACGAGCAGTACTTC.